One and the same sample provided the 16 T cell receptor beta chains below, sequenced in a study of human T cells and chemical hapten exposure. TCRdb itself ran the RACE reads through MiXCR, one entry per CDR3 protein. The repertoire has 62,000 or so distinct CDR3 sequences, 9.5% to 12% of them found once; the top ten carry 4.5% to 6.5%. Time point here: pre-sensitization, week 0. Documented treatment: therapeutic diphenylcyclopropenone sensitization with weekly scalp DPC. Sequences were derived from whole blood, sampled in connection with sensitization to the hapten diphenylcyclopropenone (DPC). The origin of the receptors is a woman between 50 and 59 years old with alopecia areata. Some clones in this sample may be carry-over from other donors' samples.

This clonotype has ten or more counts. The chain has TRBV12-3 or TRBV12-4 and TRBJ2-7; unclear D gene. Trimming removed 4 bases from V and 3 bases from J, with 10 bases in between. This CDR3 has 13 residues. CDR3 nucleotides: TGTGCCAGCAGTTCCCCACCGATCTACGAGCAGTACTTC. Its protein is CASSSPPIYEQYF.

The CDR3 here is CASRFGGANYEQYF. In DNA, the CDR3 is TGTGCCAGCCGATTCGGGGGCGCCAACTACGAGCAGTACTTC. The J gene is TRBJ2-7, the V gene TRBV27; either TRBD1 or TRBD2 may fit D (6 bases each). CDR3 length equals 14 residues. The ends were cut back, 8 bases at V and 3 bases at J, with 17 bases in the middle. Per the germline V gene, CDR1 is MNHEY and CDR2 is SMNVEV (reference sequence).

J is TRBJ1-5 and V is TRBV6-1; D gene unclear. The ends were cut back, 4 bases at V and 0 bases at J, with 13 bases in the middle. Germline V gene data show CDR1 as MNHNS and CDR2 as SASEGT. There are 16 residues in the CDR3. The CDR3 region is CASSVATAYSNQPQHF. CDR3 sequence (DNA): TGTGCCAGCAGTGTAGCGACGGCTTATAGCAATCAGCCCCAGCATTTT.

At least ten counts were recorded for this clonotype. This chain connects TRBV11-2 to TRBJ2-1; a possible D gene is TRBD2 (6 bases). The CDR3 is 16 amino acids. Germline CDR1 SGHAT, CDR2 FQNNGV. Trimming removed 4 bases at V and 10 bases at J, with 23 bases between. The CDR3 here is CASSSNFGTSYSEQFF. CDR3 DNA: TGTGCCAGCAGCTCAAATTTCGGGACTTCGTATAGCGAGCAGTTCTTC.

In this sample, this clonotype turned up many times. The J gene is TRBJ1-5, the V gene TRBV27; TRBD1 might be the D (6 bases). The CDR3 contains 15 residues. Germline CDR1 and CDR2: MNHEY and SMNVEV (reference sequence). The ends were cut back, 4 bases at V and 3 bases at J, with 13 bases in the middle. CDR3 residues: CASSSYTGTNQPQHF. Here the CDR3 DNA reads TGTGCCAGCAGTTCCTATACAGGGACCAATCAGCCCCAGCATTTT.

The chain combines TRBV6-6 with TRBJ1-5; no firm D call. V was clipped by 4 bases and J by 0 bases, with 16 bases between them. The CDR3 extends over 17 amino acids. CDR1 and CDR2 from the germline V gene are MNHNY and SVGAGI (reference sequence). CDR3 nucleotides: TGTGCCAGCAGTTTCATGCCCCGGGGATATAGCAATCAGCCCCAGCATTTT. It specifies CASSFMPRGYSNQPQHF.

This clonotype appeared many times. This rearrangement joins TRBV7-9 to TRBJ1-1; 7 bases are shared with TRBD1. CDR1 is SEHNR, CDR2 FQNEAQ, per germline (reference sequence). Trimming at V came to 6 bases and at J to 1 base, leaving 14 bases not matched to a gene. This CDR3 is 17 amino acids long. CDR3 loop: CASSRGGQTMTNTEAFF. The CDR3 bases are TGTGCCAGCAGTCGAGGGGGACAGACGATGACGAACACTGAAGCTTTCTTT.

This clonotype was observed many times. This chain connects TRBV5-1 to TRBJ2-7; 8 nucleotides line up with TRBD1. Trimming at V came to 4 bases and at J to 4 bases, leaving 7 bases not matched to a gene. The CDR3 covers 14 residues. CDR1 and CDR2 (germline): SGHRS, YFSETQ. CDR3 loop: CASSRGQGLYEQYF. The CDR3, as DNA: TGCGCCAGCAGCCGTGGACAGGGTCTATACGAGCAGTACTTC.

This clonotype was detected many times. This rearrangement joins TRBV5-1 to TRBJ1-3; perhaps TRBD1 as D (6 bases). V shed 5 bases and J shed 0 bases, with 12 bases lying between them. Germline CDR1 and CDR2: SGHRS and YFSETQ. The CDR3 has 15 residues. CDR3 sequence reads: CASRLTGLSGNTIYF. The CDR3 nucleotides are TGCGCCAGCAGACTAACAGGGCTCTCTGGAAACACCATATATTTT.

The CDR3, as DNA: TGTGCCAGCAGCCAAGATTTGCTAGCGGGAGATTCGGGCGAGCAGTACTTC. Translating it yields CASSQDLLAGDSGEQYF. The chain uses TRBV3-1 and TRBJ2-7, with 10 nucleotides matching TRBD2. The CDR3 extends over 17 amino acids. The germline V gene encodes CDR1 LGHDT and CDR2 YNNKEL (reference sequence). Unmatched junction bases numbered 11, after V lost 0 bases and J lost 6 bases.

The chain couples TRBV21-1 to TRBJ2-7. TRBV21-1 is tagged as a pseudogene. The CDR3 length is 12 residues. DNA for the CDR3: TGTGCCAGCAGCAAAGTGGTGAGAGTGCGGTACTTC. Amino acids: CASSKVVRVRYF.

This clonotype has a handful of counts. The chain recombines TRBV20-1 with TRBJ1-1; D gene unclear. CDR1 and CDR2 from the germline V gene are DFQATT and SNEGSKA (reference sequence). This CDR3 region has 11 residues. Trimming took off 3 bases at V and 6 bases at J, with 8 bases between the two ends. The CDR3 nucleotides are TGCAGTGCTAGCCCCGGCCCTGAAGCTTTCTTT. It specifies CSASPGPEAFF.

This clonotype came up many times. The V and J genes are TRBV7-8 and TRBJ1-5, with D maybe TRBD1 (5 bases). CDR3 length equals 17 residues. V lost 5 bases and J 1 base, leaving 18 bases between the germline ends. CDR1 SGHVS and CDR2 FQNEAQ come from the germline V gene. The CDR3 DNA sequence: TGTGCCAGCAGCCAGGGCGATCGTATTGGGAGCAATCAGCCCCAGCATTTT. It translates to CASSQGDRIGSNQPQHF. The variable domain in full, with the rest retrieved from reference TRBV7-8 and TRBJ1-5, is GAGVSQSPRYKVAKRGQDVALRCDPISGHVSLFWYQQALGQGPEFLTYFQNEAQLDKSGLPSDRFFAERPEGSVSTLKIQRTQQEDSAVYLCASSQGDRIGSNQPQHFGDGTRLSIL.

This chain uses TRBV9 with TRBJ2-7; 11 bases fit TRBD2. After removal of 5 bases from V and 0 bases from J, the junction contained 4 bases not matched to a gene. This CDR3 has 15 amino acids. The germline V gene encodes CDR1 SGDLS and CDR2 YYNGEE. DNA of the CDR3: TGTGCCAGCAGTCTGACTAGCGGGATCTCCTACGAGCAGTACTTC. This gives the protein CASSLTSGISYEQYF.

The sample holds a few counts of this clonotype. The chain employs TRBV29-1 and TRBJ2-7; TRBD1 matches 7 bases. This CDR3 region has 13 residues. Germline lookup yields CDR1 SQVTM and CDR2 ANQGSEA. V was clipped by 7 bases and J by 7 bases; unmatched bases: 13. CDR3 DNA: TGCAGCGGCCGGGGACAGACCGGTGGGGAGCAGTACTTC. Translating it yields CSGRGQTGGEQYF.

The table lists this clonotype with many counts. This rearrangement joins TRBV18 to TRBJ2-1, with 9 bases that match TRBD2. The CDR3 contains 18 residues. Trimming removed 6 bases from V and 0 bases from J; junction bases left unmatched: 12. Germline-derived CDR1 and CDR2 are KGHSH and LQKENI. The chain's CDR3 is CASSRLRLADSSYNEQFF. CDR3 DNA: TGTGCCAGCTCCCGACTGAGACTAGCGGACAGCTCCTACAATGAGCAGTTCTTC.